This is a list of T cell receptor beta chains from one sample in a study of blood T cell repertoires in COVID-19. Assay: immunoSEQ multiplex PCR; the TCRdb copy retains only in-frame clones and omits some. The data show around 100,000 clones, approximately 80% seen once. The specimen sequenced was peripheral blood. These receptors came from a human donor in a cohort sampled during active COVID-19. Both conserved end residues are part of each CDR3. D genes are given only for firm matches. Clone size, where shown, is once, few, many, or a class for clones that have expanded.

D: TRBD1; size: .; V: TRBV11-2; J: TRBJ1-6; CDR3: CASSPHPRQGYSPLHF; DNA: TGTGCCAGCAGCCCCCATCCGCGACAGGGTTATTCACCCCTCCACTTT
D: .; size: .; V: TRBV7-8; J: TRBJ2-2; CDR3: CASSKESAGTQYTGELFF; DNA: TGTGCCAGCAGCAAAGAGTCTGCCGGGACACAGTACACCGGGGAGCTGTTTTTT
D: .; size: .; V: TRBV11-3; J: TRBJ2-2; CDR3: CASSSGASVAGELFF; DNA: TGTGCCAGCAGCTCCGGGGCTAGCGTCGCCGGGGAGCTGTTTTTT
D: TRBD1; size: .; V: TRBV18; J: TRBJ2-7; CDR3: CASSPQGQGGVSAYEQYF; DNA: TGTGCCAGCTCACCTCAGGGACAGGGAGGAGTAAGCGCCTACGAGCAGTACTTC
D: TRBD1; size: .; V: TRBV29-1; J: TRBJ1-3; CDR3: CNVEDPNRTGGNTIYF; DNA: TGCAACGTTGAAGACCCCAATAGGACAGGGGGAAACACCATATATTTT
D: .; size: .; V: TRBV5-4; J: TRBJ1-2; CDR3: CASSLWAVNYGYTF; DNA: TGTGCCAGCAGCTTGTGGGCAGTTAACTATGGCTACACCTTC
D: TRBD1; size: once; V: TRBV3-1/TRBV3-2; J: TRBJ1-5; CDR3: CASSQDQRQGEMPQHF; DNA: TGTGCCAGCAGCCAAGATCAGCGACAGGGGGAGATGCCCCAGCATTTT
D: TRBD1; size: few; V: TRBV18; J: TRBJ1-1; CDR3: CASSPPGQGFEAFF; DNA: TGTGCCAGCTCACCACCGGGACAGGGTTTCGAAGCTTTCTTT
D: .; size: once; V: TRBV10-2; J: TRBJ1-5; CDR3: CASSDQDHSNQPQHF; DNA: TGCGCCAGCAGTGATCAGGATCATAGCAATCAGCCCCAGCATTTT
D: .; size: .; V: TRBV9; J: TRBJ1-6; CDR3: CASSSGDNSPLHF; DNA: TGTGCCAGCAGCTCAGGTGATAATTCACCCCTCCACTTT
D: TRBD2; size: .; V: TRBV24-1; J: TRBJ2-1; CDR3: CATSDGLAGNSYNEQFF; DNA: TGTGCCACCAGTGACGGACTAGCGGGGAATTCCTACAATGAGCAGTTCTTC
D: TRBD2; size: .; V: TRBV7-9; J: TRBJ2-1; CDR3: CASSLGTSGSSNEQFF; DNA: TGTGCCAGCAGCCTAGGGACTAGCGGATCGAGCAATGAGCAGTTCTTC
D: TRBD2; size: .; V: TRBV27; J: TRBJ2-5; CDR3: CASILKAGGETQYF; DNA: TGTGCCAGCATCCTAAAAGCGGGGGGGGAGACCCAGTACTTC
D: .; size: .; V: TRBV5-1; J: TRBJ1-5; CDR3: CASSSGQSNQPQHF; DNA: TGCGCCAGCAGCTCTGGACAGAGCAATCAGCCCCAGCATTTT
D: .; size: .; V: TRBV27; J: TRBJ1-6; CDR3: CASSSRTGSDSPLHF; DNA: TGTGCCAGCAGTTCACGGACCGGGAGTGATTCACCCCTCCACTTT
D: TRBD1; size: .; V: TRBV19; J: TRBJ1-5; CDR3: CASRGQQNQPQHF; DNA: TGTGCCAGTAGGGGACAGCAGAATCAGCCCCAGCATTTT
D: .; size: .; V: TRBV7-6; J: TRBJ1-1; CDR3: CASSLALVGATDTEAFF; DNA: TGTGCCAGCAGCTTAGCGCTAGTAGGGGCTACGGACACTGAAGCTTTCTTT
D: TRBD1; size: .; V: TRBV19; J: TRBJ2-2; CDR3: CASSTRDRVLGELFF; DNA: TGTGCCAGTAGTACCCGGGACAGGGTCCTTGGGGAGCTGTTTTTT
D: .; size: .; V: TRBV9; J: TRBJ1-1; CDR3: CASSEIQVEAFF; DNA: TGTGCCAGCAGCGAGATACAGGTTGAAGCTTTCTTT
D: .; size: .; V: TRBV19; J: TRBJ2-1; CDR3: CASSRGEESVSYNEQFF; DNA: TGTGCCAGTAGTAGGGGGGAGGAAAGCGTCTCCTACAATGAGCAGTTCTTC
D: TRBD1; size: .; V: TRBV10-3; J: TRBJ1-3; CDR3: CAISEGQGAGPGNTIYF; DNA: TGTGCCATCAGTGAAGGACAGGGGGCTGGCCCTGGAAACACCATATATTTT
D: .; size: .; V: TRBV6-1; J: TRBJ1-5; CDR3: CASSEDVDSYYSNQPQHF; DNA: TGTGCCAGCAGTGAAGACGTCGACAGCTATTATAGCAATCAGCCCCAGCATTTT
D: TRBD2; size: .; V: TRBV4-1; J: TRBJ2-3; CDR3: CASSQHGTSGSKDTQYF; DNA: TGCGCCAGCAGCCAACACGGGACTAGCGGGAGCAAGGATACGCAGTATTTT
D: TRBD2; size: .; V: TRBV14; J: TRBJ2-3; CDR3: CASSQESSGRTDTQYF; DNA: TGTGCCAGCAGCCAAGAATCTAGCGGGAGGACAGATACGCAGTATTTT
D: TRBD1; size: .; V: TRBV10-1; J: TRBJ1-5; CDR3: CASSGTGTYSNQPQHF; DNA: TGCGCCAGCAGTGGGACAGGGACCTATAGCAATCAGCCCCAGCATTTT
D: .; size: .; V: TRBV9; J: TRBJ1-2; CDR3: CASSWGMQGNHGYTF; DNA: TGTGCCAGCAGCTGGGGGATGCAGGGGAACCATGGCTACACCTTC
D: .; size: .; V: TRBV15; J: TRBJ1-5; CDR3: CATSRTGTSNQPQHF; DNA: TGTGCCACCAGCAGGACCGGGACAAGCAATCAGCCCCAGCATTTT
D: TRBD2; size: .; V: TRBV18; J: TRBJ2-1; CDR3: CASSPPTSGYNEQFF; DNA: TGTGCCAGCTCACCACCGACTAGCGGCTACAATGAGCAGTTCTTC
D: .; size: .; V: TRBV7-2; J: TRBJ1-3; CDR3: CASSLASGPGNTIYF; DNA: TGTGCCAGCAGCTTGGCGTCAGGTCCCGGAAACACCATATATTTT